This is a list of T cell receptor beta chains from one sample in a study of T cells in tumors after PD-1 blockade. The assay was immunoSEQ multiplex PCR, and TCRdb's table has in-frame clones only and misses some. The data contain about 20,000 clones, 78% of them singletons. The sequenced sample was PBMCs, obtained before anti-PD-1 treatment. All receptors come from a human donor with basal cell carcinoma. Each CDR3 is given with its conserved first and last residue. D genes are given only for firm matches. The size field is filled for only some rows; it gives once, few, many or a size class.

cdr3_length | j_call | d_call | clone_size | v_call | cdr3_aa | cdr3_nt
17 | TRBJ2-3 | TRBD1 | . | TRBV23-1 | CASSPVVRDSHTDTQYF | TGCGCCAGCAGTCCAGTCGTACGGGACAGCCACACAGATACGCAGTATTTT
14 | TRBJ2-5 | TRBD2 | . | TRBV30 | CAWTSGGAQETQYF | TGTGCCTGGACTAGCGGGGGTGCCCAAGAGACCCAGTACTTC
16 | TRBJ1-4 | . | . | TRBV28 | CASSLSGARSNEKLFF | TGTGCCAGCAGTTTAAGTGGGGCCCGCTCTAATGAAAAACTGTTTTTT
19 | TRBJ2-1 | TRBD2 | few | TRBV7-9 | CASSYPGLAGRSSYNEQFF | TGTGCCAGCAGCTACCCGGGACTAGCGGGGAGGAGCTCCTACAATGAGCAGTTCTTC
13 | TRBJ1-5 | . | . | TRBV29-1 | CSVGGVDDQPQHF | TGCAGCGTTGGGGGGGTAGATGATCAGCCCCAGCATTTT
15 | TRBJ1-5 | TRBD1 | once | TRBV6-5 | CASSPTGQGDQPQHF | TGTGCCAGCAGTCCTACGGGACAGGGAGATCAGCCCCAGCATTTT
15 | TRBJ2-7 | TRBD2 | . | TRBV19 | CASSIEVGGPYEQYF | TGTGCCAGTAGTATAGAGGTGGGAGGGCCCTACGAGCAGTACTTC
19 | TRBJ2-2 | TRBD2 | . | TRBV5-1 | CASRSVGTSGSPNTGELFF | TGCGCCAGCAGATCCGTGGGGACTAGCGGGAGTCCGAACACCGGGGAGCTGTTTTTT
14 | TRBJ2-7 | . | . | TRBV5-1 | CASSSSYGGHEQYF | TGCGCCAGCAGCTCCTCGTACGGTGGTCACGAGCAGTACTTC
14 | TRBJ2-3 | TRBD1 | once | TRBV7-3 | CASSPQGSTDTQYF | TGTGCCAGCAGCCCACAGGGGAGCACAGATACGCAGTATTTT
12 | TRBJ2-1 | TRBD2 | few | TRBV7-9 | CASGRLAEEQFF | TGTGCCAGCGGCCGACTAGCAGAGGAGCAGTTCTTC
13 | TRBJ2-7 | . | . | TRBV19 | CASSPGLTYEQYF | TGTGCCAGTAGTCCGGGTCTGACCTACGAGCAGTACTTC
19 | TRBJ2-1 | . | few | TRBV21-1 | CASSKAELGARSSYNEQFF | TGTGCCAGCAGCAAAGCGGAACTTGGGGCGAGGAGCTCCTACAATGAGCAGTTCTTC
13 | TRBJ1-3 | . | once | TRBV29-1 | CSVESWKGNTIYF | TGCAGCGTTGAGTCATGGAAAGGAAACACCATATATTTT
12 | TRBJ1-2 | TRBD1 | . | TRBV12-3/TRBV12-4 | CASSRTGVGYTF | TGTGCCAGCAGCAGGACAGGGGTCGGCTACACCTTC
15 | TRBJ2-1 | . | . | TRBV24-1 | CATSDWGAANNEQFF | TGTGCCACCAGTGATTGGGGGGCAGCTAACAATGAGCAGTTCTTC
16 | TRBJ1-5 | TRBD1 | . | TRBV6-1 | CASSENRGRVGGPQHF | TGTGCCAGCAGTGAAAACAGGGGGAGGGTCGGTGGGCCCCAGCATTTT
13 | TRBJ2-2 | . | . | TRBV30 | CVLDRQNTGELFF | TGTGTCCTGGACCGGCAAAACACCGGGGAGCTGTTTTTT
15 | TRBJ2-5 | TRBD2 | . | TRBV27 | CASTSGGPGGETQYF | TGTGCCAGCACCTCGGGGGGCCCGGGGGGGGAGACCCAGTACTTC
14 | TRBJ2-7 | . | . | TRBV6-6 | CASSYSSEGNEQYF | TGTGCCAGCAGTTACTCGAGTGAGGGAAACGAGCAGTACTTC
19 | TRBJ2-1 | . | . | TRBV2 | CPSCYGWAGLGSSYNEQFF | TGTCCCAGCTGTTATGGGTGGGCGGGGTTGGGGAGCTCCTACAATGAGCAGTTCTTC
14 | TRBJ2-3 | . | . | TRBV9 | CASSVGVWEDTQYF | TGTGCCAGCAGCGTAGGGGTCTGGGAGGATACGCAGTATTTT
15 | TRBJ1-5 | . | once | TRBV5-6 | CASSLQGLRNQPQHF | TGTGCCAGCAGCTTACAGGGCCTTAGGAATCAGCCCCAGCATTTT
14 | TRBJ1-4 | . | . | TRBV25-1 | CATSPPGAGEKLFF | TGTGCCACCTCACCCCCAGGGGCTGGTGAAAAACTGTTTTTT
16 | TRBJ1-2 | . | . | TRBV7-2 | CASSLEGGGSLYGYTF | TGTGCCAGCAGCTTAGAAGGAGGTGGGTCCCTCTATGGCTACACCTTC
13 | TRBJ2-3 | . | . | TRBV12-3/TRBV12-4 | CASSLGHLGTQYF | TGTGCCAGCAGTTTAGGTCATTTAGGTACGCAGTATTTT
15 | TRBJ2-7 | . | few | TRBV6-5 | CASSQSTDDSYEQYF | TGTGCCAGCAGTCAGTCGACAGACGACTCCTACGAGCAGTACTTC
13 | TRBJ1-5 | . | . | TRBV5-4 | CASSMGSNQPQHF | TGTGCCAGCAGCATGGGCTCCAATCAGCCCCAGCATTTT
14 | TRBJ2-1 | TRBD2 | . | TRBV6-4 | CASSLTSGGNEQFF | TGTGCCAGCAGTCTGACTAGCGGGGGCAATGAGCAGTTCTTC
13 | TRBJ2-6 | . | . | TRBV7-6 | CASSPGISGVLTF | TGTGCCAGCAGCCCAGGTATCTCGGGCGTCCTGACTTTC
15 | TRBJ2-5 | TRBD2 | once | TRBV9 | CASSVGLAGAETQYF | TGTGCCAGCAGCGTAGGGCTAGCGGGAGCAGAGACCCAGTACTTC
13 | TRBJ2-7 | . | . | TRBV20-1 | CSASKGRGYEQYF | TGCAGTGCTAGTAAGGGCAGGGGATACGAGCAGTACTTC
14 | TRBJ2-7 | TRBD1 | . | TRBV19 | CASSIAGGPYEQYF | TGTGCCAGTAGTATCGCAGGGGGACCCTACGAGCAGTACTTC
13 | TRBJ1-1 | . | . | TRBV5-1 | CASSLGGNTEAFF | TGCGCCAGCAGCCTAGGGGGGAACACTGAAGCTTTCTTT
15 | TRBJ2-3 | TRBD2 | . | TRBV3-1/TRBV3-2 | CASSQAGGPTDTQYF | TGTGCCAGCAGCCAGGCGGGGGGCCCCACAGATACGCAGTATTTT
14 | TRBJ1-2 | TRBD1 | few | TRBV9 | CASSLSDRAHGYTF | TGTGCCAGCAGCTTATCGGACAGGGCGCATGGCTACACCTTC
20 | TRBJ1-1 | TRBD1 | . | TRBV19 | CASSTSLRGLQGQLNTEAFF | TGTGCCAGTAGTACGAGCTTAAGGGGCTTACAGGGGCAATTGAACACTGAAGCTTTCTTT
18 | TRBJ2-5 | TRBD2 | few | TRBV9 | CASSDQGLAGGLQETQYF | TGTGCCAGCAGCGACCAGGGACTAGCGGGGGGCTTACAAGAGACCCAGTACTTC
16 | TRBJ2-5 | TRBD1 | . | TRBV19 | CASSMAGGGFQETQYF | TGTGCCAGTAGTATGGCAGGGGGCGGGTTCCAAGAGACCCAGTACTTC
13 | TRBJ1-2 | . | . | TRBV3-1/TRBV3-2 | CASSPSRTDGYTF | TGTGCCAGCAGCCCCAGCAGAACGGATGGCTACACCTTC
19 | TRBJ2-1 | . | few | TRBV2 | CPCCDGGAGVGSSYNEQFF | TGTCCCTGCTGTGATGGGGGGGCGGGGGTGGGGAGCTCCTACAATGAGCAGTTCTTC
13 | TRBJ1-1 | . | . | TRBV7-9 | CASSLTEGTEAFF | TGTGCCAGCAGCTTAACGGAAGGGACTGAAGCTTTCTTT
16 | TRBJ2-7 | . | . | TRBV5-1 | CASSPQGHRANYEQYF | TGCGCCAGCAGTCCTCAAGGACACAGGGCGAACTACGAGCAGTACTTC
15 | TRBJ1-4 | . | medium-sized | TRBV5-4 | CASSLKGGSGEKLFF | TGTGCCAGCAGCTTGAAGGGGGGAAGCGGTGAAAAACTGTTTTTT
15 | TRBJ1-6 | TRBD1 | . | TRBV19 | CASRNEGQGNSPLHF | TGTGCCAGTAGGAATGAGGGACAGGGAAATTCACCCCTCCACTTT
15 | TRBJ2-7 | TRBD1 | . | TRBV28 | CASSFPRQGLYEQYF | TGTGCCAGCAGCTTCCCTAGACAGGGCCTCTACGAGCAGTACTTC
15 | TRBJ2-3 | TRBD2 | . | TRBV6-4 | CASSRLAGSTDTQYF | TGTGCCAGCAGTCGGCTAGCGGGGTCGACAGATACGCAGTATTTT
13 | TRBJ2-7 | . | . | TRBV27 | CASASGSEYEQYF | TGTGCCAGCGCCTCGGGGAGTGAGTACGAGCAGTACTTC
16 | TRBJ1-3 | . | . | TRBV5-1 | CASDPGQGRSGNTIYF | TGCGCCAGCGACCCGGGGCAGGGGCGTTCTGGAAACACCATATATTTT
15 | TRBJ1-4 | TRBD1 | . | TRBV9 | CASSVTGGTNEKLFF | TGTGCCAGCAGCGTAACAGGGGGAACTAATGAAAAACTGTTTTTT
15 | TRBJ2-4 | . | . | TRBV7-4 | CASSLALGSKNIQYF | TGTGCCAGCAGCTTAGCGCTCGGCAGTAAAAACATTCAGTACTTC
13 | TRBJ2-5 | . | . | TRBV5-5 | CASEIGLEETQYF | TGTGCCAGCGAAATCGGACTGGAAGAGACCCAGTACTTC
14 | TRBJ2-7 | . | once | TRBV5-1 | CASSSGQPTYEQYF | TGCGCCAGCAGCTCGGGCCAACCCACCTACGAGCAGTACTTC
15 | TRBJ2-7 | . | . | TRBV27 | CASSSQKGFSYEQYF | TGTGCCAGCAGTTCTCAGAAAGGGTTTTCTTACGAGCAGTACTTC
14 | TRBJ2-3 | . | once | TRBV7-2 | CASSLGGGRDTQYF | TGTGCCAGCAGCTTAGGGGGGGGCAGGGATACGCAGTATTTT
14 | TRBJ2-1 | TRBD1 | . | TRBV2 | CASIWTGTYNEQFF | TGTGCCAGCATTTGGACAGGGACCTACAATGAGCAGTTCTTC
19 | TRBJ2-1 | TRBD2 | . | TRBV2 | CATSYGGARVGSSYNEQFF | TGTGCCACCAGTTACGGGGGGGCGCGGGTGGGGAGCTCCTACAATGAGCAGTTCTTC
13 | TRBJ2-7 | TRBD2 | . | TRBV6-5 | CASTGGSLDEQYF | TGTGCCAGCACGGGCGGGAGTCTGGACGAGCAGTACTTC
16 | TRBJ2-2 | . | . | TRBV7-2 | CASTLGLTLSTGELFF | TGTGCCAGCACCCTAGGACTAACACTTTCCACCGGGGAGCTGTTTTTT